This is a list of T cell receptor beta chains from one sample in a study of OX40 agonist ivuxolimab in advanced cancers. Measured with immunoSEQ multiplex PCR; TCRdb has only the in-frame clones, and not every one. The sample consists of about 27,000 clones, under 80% of them appearing once. The sample consisted of CD4+ or CD8+ T cells sorted from blood, taken in a trial of the OX40 agonist ivuxolimab. The receptors stem from an adult with an advanced solid tumor such as melanoma, head and neck, liver or kidney cancer. The conserved cysteine and the conserved F or W are not part of the CDR3 here. Fields, in order: CDR3 length, V gene, CDR3 protein.

>13|TRBV10-2
ASSASRQGGTEAF
>17|TRBV29-1
SVEDPQGFSLYSNQPQH
>9|TRBV20-1
SVRGGNEQF
>13|TRBV5-1
ASSLGAWGLDTQY
>13|TRBV4-1
ASSPDRGLYYGYT
>17|TRBV14
ASSQDRHGLDFPTYEQY
>12|TRBV5-1
ASSVRQGNTEAF
>12|TRBV9
ASSVGGLGDEQY
>13|TRBV18
ASSDLTGRTDEAF
>11|TRBV9
ASRGTGQETQY
>13|TRBV28
ASSSVLAGQGTQY
>8|TRBV2
ASSVYEQY
>12|TRBV19
ASSPSGRSYEQY
>13|TRBV2
ASSERGSITDTQY
>11|TRBV6-1
ASSEPGPYEQY
>11|TRBV7-8
ASSFHLAYEQY
>14|TRBV10-3
AVSDRGTSGDNEQF
>11|TRBV21-1
ASRADGTYEQY
>10|TRBV10-3
AIRGTDYEQY
>13|TRBV19
ASSLSGTGATEAF
>12|TRBV4-1
ASSQDSVGTEAF
>14|TRBV10-1
ASSDHRDKSAYGYT
>13|TRBV6-5
ASSKPGLAGNEQF
>11|TRBV30
AWEDNMNTEAF
>10|TRBV28
ASSRLWETQY
>13|TRBV7-9
ASSSTGFHSYEQY
>13|TRBV6-1
ASSEYAGKGYEQY
>14|TRBV7-9
ASSSKDRAEYTEAF
>14|TRBV7-5
ARSCRDRHSNEKLF
>13|TRBV7-9
ASSLVRGRTDTQY
>15|TRBV7-8
ASKILLTGSGTDTQY
>15|TRBV4-1
ASSQTLWTGRQETQY
>16|TRBV9
ASSQGGDLSSYNSPLH
>12|TRBV10-3
AISGRDNLYEQY
>12|TRBV30
AWSEGRGTDTQY
>13|TRBV7-3
ASSLSGATNEKLF
>9|TRBV5-6
ASSTGGSST
>10|TRBV29-1
SVVAGGGEQF
>12|TRBV6-5
ASSYYDRSYEQY
>18|TRBV4-1
ASSQADRLRLVKDQETQY
>13|TRBV6-5
ASTSPSSYNSPLH
>11|TRBV7-9
ASSLEDTYGYT
>13|TRBV7-6
ASSHSGTTPETQY
>15|TRBV18
ASSSADREVDNSPLH
>12|TRBV2
ASGPGQGIGGYT
>13|TRBV5-6
ASSLLAGSYNEQF
>11|TRBV15
GIGAGSYNEQF